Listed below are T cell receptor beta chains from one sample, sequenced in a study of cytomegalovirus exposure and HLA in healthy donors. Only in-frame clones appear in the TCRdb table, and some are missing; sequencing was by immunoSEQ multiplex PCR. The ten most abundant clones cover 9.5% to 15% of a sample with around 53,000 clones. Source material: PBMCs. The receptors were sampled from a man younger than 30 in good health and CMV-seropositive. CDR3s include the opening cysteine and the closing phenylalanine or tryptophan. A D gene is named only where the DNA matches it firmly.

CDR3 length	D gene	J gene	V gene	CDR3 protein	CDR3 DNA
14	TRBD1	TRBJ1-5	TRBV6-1	CASSSGQGRQPQHF	TGTGCCAGCAGTTCCGGACAGGGAAGGCAGCCCCAGCATTTT
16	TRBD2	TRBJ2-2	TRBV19	CASSIWAGGETGELFF	TGTGCCAGTAGTATTTGGGCGGGAGGGGAAACCGGGGAGCTGTTTTTT
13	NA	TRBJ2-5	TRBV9	CASNQGGPGAQYF	TGTGCCAGCAATCAGGGTGGGCCGGGGGCCCAGTACTTC
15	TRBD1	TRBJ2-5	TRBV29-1	CSVGMSGTGQETQYF	TGCAGCGTTGGGATGAGCGGGACAGGGCAAGAGACCCAGTACTTC
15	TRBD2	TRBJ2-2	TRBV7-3	CASRPSGTNTGELFF	TGTGCCAGCAGGCCTAGCGGAACGAACACCGGGGAGCTGTTTTTT
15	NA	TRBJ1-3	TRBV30	CAWGRPGGHGNTIYF	TGTGCCTGGGGGCGCCCGGGCGGGCATGGAAACACCATATATTTT
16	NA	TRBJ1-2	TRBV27	CASSANHRRHIGGYTF	TGTGCCAGCAGTGCAAACCACAGGCGACATATTGGTGGCTACACCTTC
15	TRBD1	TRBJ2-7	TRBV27	CASSSRNRGLDEQYF	TGTGCCAGCAGTTCTCGAAACAGGGGGCTCGACGAGCAGTACTTC
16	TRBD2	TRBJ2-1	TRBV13	CASSSRLRGRDNEQFF	TGTGCCAGCAGCTCCCGTCTTCGGGGGAGGGACAATGAGCAGTTCTTC
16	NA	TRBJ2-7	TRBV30	CAWSKLSGETAYEQYF	TGTGCCTGGAGCAAACTTTCGGGGGAGACCGCCTACGAGCAGTACTTC
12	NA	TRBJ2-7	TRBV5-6	CASSLQNYEQYF	TGTGCCAGCAGCTTGCAGAACTACGAGCAGTACTTC
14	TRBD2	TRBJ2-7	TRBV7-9	CASSLGGGQYEQYF	TGTGCCAGCAGCTTAGGCGGGGGGCAGTACGAGCAGTACTTC
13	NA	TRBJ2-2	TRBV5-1	CASRAGESGELFF	TGCGCCAGCAGGGCCGGAGAGTCAGGGGAGCTGTTTTTT
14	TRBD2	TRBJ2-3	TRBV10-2	CASTLAGGTDTQYF	TGCGCCAGCACTCTAGCGGGAGGCACAGATACGCAGTATTTT
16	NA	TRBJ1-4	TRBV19	CASTGYVGGGNEKLFF	TGTGCCAGCACAGGATATGTGGGGGGAGGGAATGAAAAACTGTTTTTT
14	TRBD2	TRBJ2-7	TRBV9	CASSVGAGSYEQYF	TGTGCCAGCAGCGTAGGAGCGGGGTCCTACGAGCAGTACTTC
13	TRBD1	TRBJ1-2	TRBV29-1	CSVEIGQDYGYTF	TGCAGCGTTGAAATCGGACAGGACTATGGCTACACCTTC
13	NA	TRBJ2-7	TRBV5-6	CASSSDLAYERYF	TGTGCCAGCAGCTCGGACTTGGCTTACGAGCGGTACTTC
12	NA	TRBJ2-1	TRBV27	CASRPGGNEQFF	TGTGCCAGCAGACCAGGCGGGAATGAGCAGTTCTTC
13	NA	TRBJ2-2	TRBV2	CASSPQGFGGLFF	TGTGCCAGCAGTCCTCAGGGATTCGGGGGGCTGTTTTTT
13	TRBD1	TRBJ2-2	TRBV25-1	CALRDRDTGELFF	TGTGCTCTCCGGGACAGGGACACCGGGGAGCTGTTTTTT
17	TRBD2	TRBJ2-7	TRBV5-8	CASSLFFASGLSYEQYF	TGTGCCAGCAGCTTGTTTTTTGCTAGCGGGCTTTCCTACGAGCAGTACTTC
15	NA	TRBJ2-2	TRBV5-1	CASSLGGSNTGELFF	TGCGCCAGCAGCTTGGGGGGCTCGAACACCGGGGAGCTGTTTTTT
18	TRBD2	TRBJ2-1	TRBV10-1	CASSGETSGRAGGNEQFF	TGCGCCAGCAGTGGAGAGACTAGCGGGAGGGCCGGGGGGAATGAGCAGTTCTTC
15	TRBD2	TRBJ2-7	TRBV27	CASGPSGRGSYEQYF	TGTGCCAGCGGTCCTAGCGGGAGAGGCTCCTACGAGCAGTACTTC
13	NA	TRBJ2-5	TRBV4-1	CASSRTHQETQYF	TGCGCCAGCAGCCGGACACACCAAGAGACCCAGTACTTC
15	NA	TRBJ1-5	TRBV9	CASSVGQGINQPQHF	TGTGCCAGCAGCGTAGGGCAGGGGATCAATCAGCCCCAGCATTTT
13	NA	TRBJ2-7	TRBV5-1	CASSNVGRSEQYF	TGCGCCAGCAGCAATGTGGGGCGGAGCGAGCAGTACTTC
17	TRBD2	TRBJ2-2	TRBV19	CASSINAGGHDTGELFF	TGTGCCAGTAGTATTAATGCGGGAGGGCACGACACCGGGGAGCTGTTTTTT
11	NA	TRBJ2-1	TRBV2	CASTPDNEQFF	TGTGCCAGCACTCCCGACAATGAGCAGTTCTTC
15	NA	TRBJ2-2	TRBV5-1	CASSLRDTNTGELFF	TGCGCCAGCAGCCTCAGGGACACCAACACCGGGGAGCTGTTTTTT
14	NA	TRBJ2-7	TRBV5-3	CARSLWTGANEQYF	TGTGCCAGAAGCTTGTGGACTGGCGCAAACGAGCAGTACTTC
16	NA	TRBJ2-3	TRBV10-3	CATSGGSPSATDTQYF	TGTGCCACATCAGGGGGGTCCCCATCAGCCACAGATACGCAGTATTTT
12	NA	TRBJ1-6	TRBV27	CASSFPNSPLHF	TGTGCCAGCAGTTTCCCGAATTCACCCCTCCACTTT
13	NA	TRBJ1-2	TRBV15	CATSRDEGRGYTF	TGTGCCACCAGCAGAGACGAGGGAAGAGGCTACACCTTC
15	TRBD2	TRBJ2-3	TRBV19	CASSGAGTSGRTQYF	TGTGCCAGTAGTGGAGCCGGGACTAGCGGGAGGACGCAGTATTTT
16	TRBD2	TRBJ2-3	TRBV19	CASSALLAAAGDTQYF	TGTGCCAGTAGCGCCCTACTAGCGGCGGCAGGGGATACGCAGTATTTT
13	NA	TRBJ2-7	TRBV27	CASSYRPSYEQYF	TGTGCCAGCAGTTACAGGCCATCCTACGAGCAGTACTTC
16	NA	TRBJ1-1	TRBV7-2	CASRSKSGGMNTEAFF	TGTGCCAGCCGAAGTAAGAGCGGGGGCATGAACACTGAAGCTTTCTTT
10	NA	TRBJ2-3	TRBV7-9	CASSFETQYF	TGTGCCAGCAGCTTCGAGACGCAGTATTTT
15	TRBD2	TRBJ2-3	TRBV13	CASSPEREGADTQYF	TGTGCCAGCAGCCCCGAGCGGGAGGGAGCGGATACGCAGTATTTT
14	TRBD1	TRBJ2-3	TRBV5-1	CASSHGQGTDTQYF	TGCGCCAGCAGCCACGGACAGGGAACAGATACGCAGTATTTT
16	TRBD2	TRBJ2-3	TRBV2	CASSELASGGLDTQYF	TGTGCCAGCAGTGAGTTGGCTAGCGGAGGGTTAGATACGCAGTATTTT
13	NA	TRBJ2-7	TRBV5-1	CASSLQNSYEQYF	TGCGCCAGCAGCTTGCAGAACTCCTACGAGCAGTACTTC
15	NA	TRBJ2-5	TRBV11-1	CASSLTPGAGETQYF	TGTGCCAGCAGCCTAACCCCGGGAGCGGGAGAGACCCAGTACTTC
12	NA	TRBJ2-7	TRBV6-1	CASSEAVYEQYF	TGTGCCAGCAGTGAGGCCGTGTACGAGCAGTACTTC
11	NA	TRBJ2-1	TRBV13	CASSFLYEQFF	TGTGCCAGCAGCTTTCTGTATGAGCAGTTCTTC
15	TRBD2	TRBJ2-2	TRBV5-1	CASSLSGRGTGELFF	TGCGCCAGCAGCTTGAGCGGGAGAGGCACCGGGGAGCTGTTTTTT
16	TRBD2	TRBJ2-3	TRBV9	CASSRLAGEVGDTQYF	TGTGCCAGCAGCAGACTAGCGGGAGAGGTTGGGGATACGCAGTATTTT
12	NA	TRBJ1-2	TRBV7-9	CAHRTGGHGYTF	TGTGCCCATAGGACGGGGGGTCATGGCTACACCTTC
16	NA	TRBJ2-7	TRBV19	CASSGHRVSPTYEQYF	TGTGCCAGTAGTGGCCACCGGGTAAGCCCAACCTACGAGCAGTACTTC
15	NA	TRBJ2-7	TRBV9	CASSPLVGSVFEQYF	TGTGCCAGCAGCCCCCTGGTCGGGAGCGTTTTCGAGCAGTACTTC
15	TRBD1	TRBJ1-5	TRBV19	CASSIWTGLNQPQHF	TGTGCCAGTAGTATTTGGACAGGGCTCAATCAGCCCCAGCATTTT
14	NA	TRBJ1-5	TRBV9	CARGGIQNGQPQHF	TGTGCCAGGGGGGGGATCCAAAACGGACAGCCCCAGCATTTT
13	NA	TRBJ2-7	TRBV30	CAWRSRTVGEQYF	TGTGCCTGGAGGTCGAGGACAGTCGGCGAGCAGTACTTC